This T cell receptor beta chain was sequenced in a study of blood T cell repertoires in COVID-19. Between the trimmed V and J ends, which lost 5 bases and 5 bases, there was a span of 10 bases. The CDR3 is 12 amino acids. Looked up from germline, CDR1 is MNHEY and CDR2 is SMNVEV (reference sequence). Profiled with immunoSEQ multiplex PCR; TCRdb holds only in-frame clones, not every one. The sample records approximately 140,000 clones, approximately 88% being singletons. Specimen: peripheral blood. The TCR was taken from a woman aged 80 or over with acute or convalescent COVID-19. The V call is TRBV27, the J call TRBJ2-7, with a tentative D call TRBD2 (7 bases). This CDR3 is CASSIGGHEQYF. The CDR3 DNA sequence: TGTGCCAGCAGTATCGGGGGGCACGAGCAGTACTTC.